Below are 8 T cell receptor beta chains sequenced from a single sample in a study of blood T cell repertoires in COVID-19. Only in-frame clones appear in the TCRdb table, and some are missing; sequencing was by immunoSEQ multiplex PCR. Of 150,000 or so clones in the sample, around nine tenths were seen once. Sequenced input: peripheral blood. The receptors stem from a man between 45 and 60 years old with acute or convalescent COVID-19.

The genes are TRBV14 and TRBJ1-1, with D perhaps matching TRBD1 (5 bases). V was trimmed by 4 bases and J by 10 bases, leaving 19 bases between them. This CDR3 spans 14 amino acids. Germline CDR1 reads SGHDN; CDR2 reads FVKESK. The CDR3 DNA reads TGTGCCAGCAGCCTAACCCGGACACCCAGTGGAGCTTTCTTT. Translation gives CASSLTRTPSGAFF. The variable domain in full, with the rest retrieved from reference TRBV14 and TRBJ1-1, is EAGVTQFPSHSVIEKGQTVTLRCDPISGHDNLYWYRRVMGKEIKFLLHFVKESKQDESGMPNNRFLAERTGGTYSTLKVQPAELEDSGVYFCASSLTRTPSGAFFGQGTRLTVV.

The chain couples TRBV2 to TRBJ1-4; the D is unclear. Looked up from germline, CDR1 is SNHLY and CDR2 is FYNNEI. V shed 7 bases and J shed 7 bases, with 16 bases lying between them. CDR3 length equals 14 residues. The CDR3 loop is CASTQNAGSEKLFF. The CDR3 DNA reads as TGTGCCAGCACCCAAAACGCCGGGAGTGAAAAACTGTTTTTT.

This chain links TRBV2 with TRBJ2-2; a possible D gene is TRBD1 (5 bases). CDR3 length: 14 residues. The V end lost 5 bases, the J end lost 7 bases, and 14 bases lay between the germline ends. Germline CDR1 SNHLY, CDR2 FYNNEI. CDR3 sequence reads: CASSNTGRRGELFF. The CDR3 bases are TGTGCCAGCAGTAACACAGGCCGGCGCGGGGAGCTGTTTTTT.

J is TRBJ1-2 and V is TRBV2; 8 nucleotides agree with TRBD1. The CDR3 loop spans 13 amino acids. Germline CDR1 is SNHLY and CDR2 is FYNNEI. J gave up 4 bases and V 7 bases, and 5 bases lay outside the gene matches. The CDR3 nucleotides are TGTGCCAGCACGGGACAGGACATCTATGGCTACACCTTC. As protein: CASTGQDIYGYTF. Variable domain in full (rest from reference TRBV2 and TRBJ1-2): EPEVTQTPSHQVTQMGQEVILRCVPISNHLYFYWYRQILGQKVEFLVSFYNNEISEKSEIFDDQFSVERPDGSNFTLKIRSTKLEDSAMYFCASTGQDIYGYTFGSGTRLTVV.

This chain joins TRBV5-1 and TRBJ2-3, with 11 bases aligning to TRBD2. Germline values: CDR1 SGHRS, CDR2 YFSETQ. The trim removed 0 bases at V and 4 bases at J, leaving 13 bases unmatched. The CDR3 is made up of 19 amino acids. CDR3 sequence reads: CASSLDVTSGRIGADTQYF. In nucleotides, the CDR3 is TGCGCCAGCAGCTTGGACGTCACTAGCGGGAGAATCGGGGCAGATACGCAGTATTTT. The full variable domain, completed using reference TRBV5-1 and TRBJ2-3, is KAGVTQTPRYLIKTRGQQVTLSCSPISGHRSVSWYQQTPGQGLQFLFEYFSETQRNKGNFPGRFSGRQFSNSRSEMNVSTLELGDSALYLCASSLDVTSGRIGADTQYFGPGTRLTVL.

The V and J genes are TRBV24-1 and TRBJ2-3; 12 nucleotides agree with TRBD2. The junction had 1 base not matched to a gene; V was cut back by 0 bases and J by 1 base. The CDR3 extends over 17 amino acids. Germline assignment: CDR1 KGHDR and CDR2 SFDVKD. CDR3 amino acids: CATSDLPSGGGTDTQYF. The CDR3 DNA sequence: TGTGCCACCAGTGATTTGCCTAGCGGGGGGGGCACAGATACGCAGTATTTT.

This clone was picked up a small number of times. In DNA form, the CDR3 reads TGTGCCAGCAACCTCGGGACAGGGGGTGGCGAGCAGTACTTC. Protein: CASNLGTGGGEQYF. V usage is TRBV7-2 and J usage is TRBJ2-7; 11 nucleotides line up with TRBD1. Trimming cost V 7 bases and J 6 bases; bases outside gene matches: 8. The CDR3 spans 14 residues. The germline V gene encodes CDR1 SGHTA and CDR2 FQGNSA.

V usage is TRBV18 and J usage is TRBJ2-5, with D perhaps TRBD1 (7 bases). This CDR3 is built from 16 residues. Germline V lookup: CDR1 KGHSH, CDR2 LQKENI. Deletions cut 6 bases from V and 2 bases from J, with 19 bases between. CDR3 nucleotide sequence: TGTGCCAGCTCTCTGAGGGGGCTAGCGCTTCAAGAGACCCAGTACTTC. It is translated as CASSLRGLALQETQYF.